Only one count was recorded for the clone carrying this TCR beta chain. Its target is unknown. The sample comes from a study of T-cell memory formation after mild COVID-19. Whole-study results and caveats: Of the contracting clones, CD4+ ones lay mainly in CM and EM, and CD8+ ones in EMRA. Clones shrinking from day 15 to 85 showed even CD4/CD8 mixes; later expanders tilted CD4+.

Trimming took 4 bases from V and 1 from J, leaving 16 bases between them. The germline gives CDR1 MDHEN, CDR2 SYDVKM. The CDR3 totals 16 residues. TCRalpha and TCRbeta libraries used 5'RACE with constant-segment primers and UMIs. TCRdb fed the 5' RACE reads into MiXCR, producing one record per CDR3 protein. Of about 190,000 distinct CDR3 sequences detected, under 30% appear once; the ten largest clones hold 9.5% to 12%. The source is an adult woman who had mild COVID-19 (a few samples of this study predate the infection). Cell type and time point are not known. The sequenced material came from PBMCs or a T cell subset sorted from them (not recorded which). The chain is built from TRBV28 and TRBJ1-1; D is perhaps TRBD1 (6 bases). The CDR3 here is CASSSEGGVENTEAFF. Here the CDR3 DNA reads TGTGCCAGCAGTTCGGAGGGGGGGGTGGAGAACACTGAAGCTTTCTTT.